The present T cell receptor (beta chain) was sequenced within a study of tumor-infiltrating lymphocytes in primary liver carcinoma. TCR beta cDNA was prepared out of about 510 ng total RNA by means of a constant-region primer. Three nested multiplex PCR rounds, a slightly modified ARM-PCR, produced the libraries for TCR beta. The first two PCR rounds, nine to ten cycles each, used TRBV1-TRBV30 forward primers and a C-beta reverse primer. TCRdb passed the multiplex PCR reads through MiXCR, listing each CDR3 protein once. The table shows tens of thousands of distinct CDR3 sequences, with 71% occurring only once. V lost 7 bases and J lost 0; bases outside the gene matches: 9. The CDR3 is 15 amino acids. Germline CDR1 and CDR2: SQVTM and ANQGSEA. Unsorted bulk tissue (about 18-32 mg) underwent RNA and DNA co-extraction.

The receptor was derived from a woman aged 60-75 years with primary liver carcinoma and hepatitis B virus infection. The rearrangement joins TRBV29-1 to TRBJ1-1, with 9 bases fitting TRBD1. Sequenced input: liver tumor tissue from sampling region 4. This sample's subset: tumor region T4, right-lateral pole. The CDR3 DNA reads TGCAGCGGTACAGGGGGCTGGGCGATGAACACTGAAGCTTTCTTT. It translates to CSGTGGWAMNTEAFF.